This TCR beta chain was observed in a study of cytomegalovirus exposure and HLA in healthy donors. From germline, CDR1 is SGHVS and CDR2 FNYEAQ. The J segment lost 1 base and the V segment lost 3 bases, leaving 12 bases of the junction unmatched. The CDR3 has 18 residues. Vbeta (60) and Jbeta (13) primers were used in the PCR. Profiling relied on immunoSEQ multiplex PCR, and the TCRdb table lists in-frame clones only, not all of them. In the table there are fewer than 200,000 clones, roughly 13% of which are singletons. As to this clone: Its antigen remains unknown.

Study observations and caveats: Later on, a genetic analysis was performed. It linked a missense variant in DCLRE1C with V- and J-gene trimming of TCR beta.

The gene calls are TRBV7-6 and TRBJ1-1, with 9 bases identical to TRBD1. The sequence derives from a middle-aged man in good health and CMV-seropositive. Specimen: PBMCs. CDR3 coding DNA: TGTGCCAGCAGCTTGTTTGGGGGACAGGGCGCCTGGAACACTGAAGCTTTCTTT. Its translation: CASSLFGGQGAWNTEAFF.